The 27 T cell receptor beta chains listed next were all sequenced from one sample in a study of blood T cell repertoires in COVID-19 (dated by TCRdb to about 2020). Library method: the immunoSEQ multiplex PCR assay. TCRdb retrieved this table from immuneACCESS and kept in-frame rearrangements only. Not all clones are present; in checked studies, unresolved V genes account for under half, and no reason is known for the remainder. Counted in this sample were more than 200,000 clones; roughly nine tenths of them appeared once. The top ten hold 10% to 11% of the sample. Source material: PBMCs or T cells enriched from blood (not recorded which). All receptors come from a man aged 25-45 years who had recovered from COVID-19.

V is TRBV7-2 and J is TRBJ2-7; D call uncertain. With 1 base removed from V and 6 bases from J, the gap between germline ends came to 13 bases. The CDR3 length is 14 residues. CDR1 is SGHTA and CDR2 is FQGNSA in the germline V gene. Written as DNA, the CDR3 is TGTGCCAGCAGCTTAGACAGAGCAGCTGCCGAGCAGTACTTC. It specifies CASSLDRAAAEQYF.

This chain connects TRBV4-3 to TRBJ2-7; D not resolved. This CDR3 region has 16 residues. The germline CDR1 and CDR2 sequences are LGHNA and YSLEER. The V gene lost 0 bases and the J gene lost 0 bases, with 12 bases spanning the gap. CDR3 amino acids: CASSQDRRLSSYEQYF. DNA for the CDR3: TGCGCCAGCAGCCAAGATCGCAGGTTGAGCTCCTACGAGCAGTACTTC.

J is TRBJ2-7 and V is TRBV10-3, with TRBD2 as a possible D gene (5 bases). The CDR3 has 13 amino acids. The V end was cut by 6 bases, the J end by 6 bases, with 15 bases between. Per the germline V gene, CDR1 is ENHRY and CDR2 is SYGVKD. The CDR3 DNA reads TGTGCCATCAGCCGAGGAACCGAGGGCGAGCAGTACTTC. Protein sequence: CAISRGTEGEQYF.

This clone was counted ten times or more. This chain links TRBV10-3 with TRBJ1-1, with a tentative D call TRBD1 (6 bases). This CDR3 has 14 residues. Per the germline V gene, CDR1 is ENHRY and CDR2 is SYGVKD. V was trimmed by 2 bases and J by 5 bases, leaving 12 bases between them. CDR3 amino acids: CAISEGQKGTEAFF. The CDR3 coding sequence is TGTGCCATCAGTGAGGGACAGAAAGGGACTGAAGCTTTCTTT.

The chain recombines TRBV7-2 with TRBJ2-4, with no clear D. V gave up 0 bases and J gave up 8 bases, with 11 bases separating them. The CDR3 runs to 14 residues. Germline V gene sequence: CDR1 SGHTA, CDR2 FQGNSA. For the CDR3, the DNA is TGTGCCAGCAGCTTAGCGGGCAAAAAACACATTCAGTACTTC. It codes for CASSLAGKKHIQYF.

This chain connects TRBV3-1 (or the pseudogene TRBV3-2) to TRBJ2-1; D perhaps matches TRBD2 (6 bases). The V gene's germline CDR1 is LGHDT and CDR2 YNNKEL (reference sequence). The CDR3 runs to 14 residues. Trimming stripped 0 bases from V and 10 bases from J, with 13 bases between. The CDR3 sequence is CASSQEGGAREQFF. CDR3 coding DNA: TGTGCCAGCAGCCAAGAGGGCGGGGCGCGGGAGCAGTTCTTC.

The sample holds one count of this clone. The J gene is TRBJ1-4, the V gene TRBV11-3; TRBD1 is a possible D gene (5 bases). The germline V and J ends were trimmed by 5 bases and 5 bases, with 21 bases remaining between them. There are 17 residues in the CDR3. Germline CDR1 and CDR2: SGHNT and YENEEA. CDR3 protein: CASSRRDPKGPNEKLFF. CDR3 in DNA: TGTGCCAGCAGCAGAAGAGACCCAAAGGGGCCGAATGAAAAACTGTTTTTT.

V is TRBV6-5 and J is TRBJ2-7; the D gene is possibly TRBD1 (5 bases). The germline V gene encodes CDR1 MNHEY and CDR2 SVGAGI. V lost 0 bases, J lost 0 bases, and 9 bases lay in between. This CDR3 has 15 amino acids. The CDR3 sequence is CASSYSTESSYEQYF. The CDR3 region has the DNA TGTGCCAGCAGTTACTCGACAGAGAGCTCCTACGAGCAGTACTTC.

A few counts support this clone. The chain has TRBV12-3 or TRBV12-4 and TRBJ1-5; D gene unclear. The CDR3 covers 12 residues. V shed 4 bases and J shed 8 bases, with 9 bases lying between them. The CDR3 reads CASSSRVEPQHF. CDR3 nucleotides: TGTGCCAGCAGTTCGAGGGTAGAGCCCCAGCATTTT.

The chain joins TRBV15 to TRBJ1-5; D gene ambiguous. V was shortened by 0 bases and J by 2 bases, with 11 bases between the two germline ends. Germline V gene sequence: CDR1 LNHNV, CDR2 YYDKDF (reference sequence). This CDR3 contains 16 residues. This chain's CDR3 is CATSREEVRGNQPQHF. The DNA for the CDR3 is TGTGCCACCAGCAGAGAGGAGGTTCGGGGCAATCAGCCCCAGCATTTT.

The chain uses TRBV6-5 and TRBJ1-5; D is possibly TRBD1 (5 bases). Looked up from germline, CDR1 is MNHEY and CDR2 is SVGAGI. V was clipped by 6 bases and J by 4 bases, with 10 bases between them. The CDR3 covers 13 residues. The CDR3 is CASRFDSNQPQHF. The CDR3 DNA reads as TGTGCCAGCAGATTCGACAGTAATCAGCCCCAGCATTTT.

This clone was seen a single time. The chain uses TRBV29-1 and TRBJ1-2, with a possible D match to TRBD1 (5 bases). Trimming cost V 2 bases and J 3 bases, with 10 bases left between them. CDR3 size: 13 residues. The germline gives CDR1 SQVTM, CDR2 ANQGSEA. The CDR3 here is CSVEFQGDYGYTF. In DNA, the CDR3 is TGCAGCGTTGAATTTCAGGGTGACTATGGCTACACCTTC.

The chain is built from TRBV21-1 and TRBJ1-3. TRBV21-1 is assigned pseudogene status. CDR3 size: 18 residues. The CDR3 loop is CASSKALLRGPSGNTIYF. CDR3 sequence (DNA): TGTGCCAGCAGCAAAGCCCTCCTGCGAGGCCCCTCTGGAAACACCATATATTTT.

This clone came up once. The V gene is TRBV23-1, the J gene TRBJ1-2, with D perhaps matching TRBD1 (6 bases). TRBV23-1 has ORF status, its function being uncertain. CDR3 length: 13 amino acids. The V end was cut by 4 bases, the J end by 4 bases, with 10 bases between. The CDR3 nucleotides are TGCGCCAGCAGTCGGACAGACCTCTATGGCTACACCTTC. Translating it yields CASSRTDLYGYTF.

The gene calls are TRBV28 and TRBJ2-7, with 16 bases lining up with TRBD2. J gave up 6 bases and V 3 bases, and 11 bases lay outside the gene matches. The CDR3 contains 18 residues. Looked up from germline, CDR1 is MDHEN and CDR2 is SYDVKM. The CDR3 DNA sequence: TGTGCCAGCAGTTTCGCCGGGACTAGCGGGAGGGCACTCGGCGAGCAGTACTTC. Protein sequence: CASSFAGTSGRALGEQYF.

CDR3 nucleotide sequence: TGTGCCAGTTCCACCGGAGAGAGCTCCTACGAGCAGTACTTC. Protein sequence: CASSTGESSYEQYF. This chain links TRBV6-5 with TRBJ2-7; D unclear. Trimming left V 9 bases short and J 0 bases short, with 15 bases between. Per germline, CDR1 MNHEY and CDR2 SVGAGI. This CDR3 contains 14 residues.

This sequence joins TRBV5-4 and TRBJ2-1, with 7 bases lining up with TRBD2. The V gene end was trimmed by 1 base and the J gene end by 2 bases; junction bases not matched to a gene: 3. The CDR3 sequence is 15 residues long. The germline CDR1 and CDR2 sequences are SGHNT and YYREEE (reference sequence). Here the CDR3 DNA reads TGTGCCAGCAGCTTGAGTCTAGCGGCCTACAATGAGCAGTTCTTC. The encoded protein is CASSLSLAAYNEQFF.

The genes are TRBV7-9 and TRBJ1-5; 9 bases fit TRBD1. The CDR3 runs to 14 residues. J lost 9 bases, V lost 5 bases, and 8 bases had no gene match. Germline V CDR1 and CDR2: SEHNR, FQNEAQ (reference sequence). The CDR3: CASSRGTGLSPQHF. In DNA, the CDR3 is TGTGCCAGCAGCCGCGGGACAGGGTTATCGCCCCAGCATTTT.

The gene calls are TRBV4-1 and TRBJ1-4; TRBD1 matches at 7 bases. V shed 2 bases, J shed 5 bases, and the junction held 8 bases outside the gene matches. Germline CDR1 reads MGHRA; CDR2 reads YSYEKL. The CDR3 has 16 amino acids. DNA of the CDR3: TGCGCCAGCAGCCAACTCCGGGACAGCCAAAATGAAAAACTGTTTTTT. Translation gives CASSQLRDSQNEKLFF.

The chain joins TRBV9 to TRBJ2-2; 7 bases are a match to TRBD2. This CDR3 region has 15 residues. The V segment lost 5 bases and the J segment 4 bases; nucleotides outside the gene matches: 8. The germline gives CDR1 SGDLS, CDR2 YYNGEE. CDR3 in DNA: TGTGCCAGCAGAGAAAGCGGGAAACTCACCGGGGAGCTGTTTTTT. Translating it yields CASRESGKLTGELFF. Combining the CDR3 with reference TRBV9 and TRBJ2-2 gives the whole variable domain DSGVTQTPKHLITATGQRVTLRCSPRSGDLSVYWYQQSLDQGLQFLIQYYNGEERAKGNILERFSAQQFPDLHSELNLSSLELGDSALYFCASRESGKLTGELFFGEGSRLTVL.

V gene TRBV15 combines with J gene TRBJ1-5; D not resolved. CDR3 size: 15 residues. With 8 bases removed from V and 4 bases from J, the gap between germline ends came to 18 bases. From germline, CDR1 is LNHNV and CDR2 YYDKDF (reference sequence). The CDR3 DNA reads TGTGCCACCGCCCCTAGCACCGGTCGGAATCAGCCCCAGCATTTT. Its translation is CATAPSTGRNQPQHF.

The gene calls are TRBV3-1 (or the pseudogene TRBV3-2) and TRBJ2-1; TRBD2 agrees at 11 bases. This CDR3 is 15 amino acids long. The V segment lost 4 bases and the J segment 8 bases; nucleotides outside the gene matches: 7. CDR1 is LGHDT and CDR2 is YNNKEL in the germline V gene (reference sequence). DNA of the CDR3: TGTGCCAGCAGCCCGGATCTAGCGGGAGGAGATGAGCAGTTCTTC. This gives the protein CASSPDLAGGDEQFF.

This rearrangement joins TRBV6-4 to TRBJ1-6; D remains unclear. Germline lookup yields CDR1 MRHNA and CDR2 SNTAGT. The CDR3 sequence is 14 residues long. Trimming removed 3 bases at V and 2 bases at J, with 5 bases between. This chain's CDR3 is CASSETPYNSPLHF. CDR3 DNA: TGTGCCAGCAGTGAAACACCCTATAATTCACCCCTCCACTTT.

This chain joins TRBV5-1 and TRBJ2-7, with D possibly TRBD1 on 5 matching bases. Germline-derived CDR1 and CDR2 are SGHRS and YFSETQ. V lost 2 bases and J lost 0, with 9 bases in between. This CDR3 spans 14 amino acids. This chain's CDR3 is CASSFQGSSYEQYF. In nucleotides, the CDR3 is TGCGCCAGCAGCTTCCAGGGTAGCTCCTACGAGCAGTACTTC. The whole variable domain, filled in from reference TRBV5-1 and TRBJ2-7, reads KAGVTQTPRYLIKTRGQQVTLSCSPISGHRSVSWYQQTPGQGLQFLFEYFSETQRNKGNFPGRFSGRQFSNSRSEMNVSTLELGDSALYLCASSFQGSSYEQYFGPGTRLTVT.

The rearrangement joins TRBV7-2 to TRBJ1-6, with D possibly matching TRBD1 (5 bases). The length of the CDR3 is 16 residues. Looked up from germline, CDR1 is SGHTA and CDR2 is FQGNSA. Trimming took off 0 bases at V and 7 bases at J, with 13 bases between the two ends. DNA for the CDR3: TGTGCCAGCAGCTTAGCACCCAGGGTCCAGAATTCACCCCTCCACTTT. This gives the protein CASSLAPRVQNSPLHF.

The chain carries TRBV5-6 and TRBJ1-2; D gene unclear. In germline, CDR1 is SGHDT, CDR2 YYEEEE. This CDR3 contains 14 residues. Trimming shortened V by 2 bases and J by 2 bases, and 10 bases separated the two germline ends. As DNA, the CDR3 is TGTGCCAGCAGCTTTCAATCAGTGAACTATGGCTACACCTTC. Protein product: CASSFQSVNYGYTF.

In DNA, the CDR3 is TGTGCCAGCAGCTTAACGGGGCTCGGCGGGGCGGCACGCCAAGAGACCCAGTACTTC. It yields the protein CASSLTGLGGAARQETQYF. This sequence joins TRBV7-9 and TRBJ2-5, with a possible D match to TRBD2 (6 bases). The germline CDR1 and CDR2 sequences are SEHNR and FQNEAQ (reference sequence). The CDR3 sequence is 19 residues long. Trimming shortened V by 2 bases and J by 1 base, and 23 bases separated the two germline ends.